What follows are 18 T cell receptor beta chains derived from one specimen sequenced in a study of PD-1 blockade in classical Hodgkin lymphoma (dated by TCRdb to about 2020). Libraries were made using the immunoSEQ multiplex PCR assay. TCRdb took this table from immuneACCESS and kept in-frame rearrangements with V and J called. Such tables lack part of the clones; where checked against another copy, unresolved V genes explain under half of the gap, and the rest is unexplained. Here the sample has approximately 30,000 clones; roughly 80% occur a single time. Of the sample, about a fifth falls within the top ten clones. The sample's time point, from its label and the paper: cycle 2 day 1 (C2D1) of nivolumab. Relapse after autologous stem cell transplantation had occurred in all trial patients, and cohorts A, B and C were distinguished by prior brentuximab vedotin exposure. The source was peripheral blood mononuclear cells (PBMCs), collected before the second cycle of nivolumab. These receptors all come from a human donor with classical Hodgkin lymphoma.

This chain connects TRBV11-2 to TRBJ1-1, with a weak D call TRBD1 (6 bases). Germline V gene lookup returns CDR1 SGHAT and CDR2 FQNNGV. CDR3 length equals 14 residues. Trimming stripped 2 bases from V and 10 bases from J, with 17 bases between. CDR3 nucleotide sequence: TGTGCCAGCAGCTTACTCGGGGGCGGATGGGGAGCTTTCTTT. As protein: CASSLLGGGWGAFF.

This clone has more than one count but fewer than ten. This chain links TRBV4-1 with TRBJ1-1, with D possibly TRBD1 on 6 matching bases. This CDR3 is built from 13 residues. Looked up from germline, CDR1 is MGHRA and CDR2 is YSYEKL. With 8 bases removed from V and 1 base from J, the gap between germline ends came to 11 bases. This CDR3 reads CASRDTTNTEAFF. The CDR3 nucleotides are TGCGCCAGCCGGGACACTACGAACACTGAAGCTTTCTTT.

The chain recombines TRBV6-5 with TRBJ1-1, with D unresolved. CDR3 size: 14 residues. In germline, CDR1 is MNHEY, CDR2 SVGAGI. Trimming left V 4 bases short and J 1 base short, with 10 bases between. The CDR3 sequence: CASSWARTNTEAFF. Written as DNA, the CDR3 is TGTGCCAGCAGTTGGGCCAGGACGAACACTGAAGCTTTCTTT.

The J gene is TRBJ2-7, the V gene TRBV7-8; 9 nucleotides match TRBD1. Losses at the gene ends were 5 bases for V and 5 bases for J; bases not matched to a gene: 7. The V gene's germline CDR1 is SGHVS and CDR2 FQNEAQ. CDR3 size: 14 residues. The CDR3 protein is CASSPGTGIDEQYV. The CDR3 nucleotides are TGTGCCAGCAGCCCCGGGACAGGGATAGACGAGCAGTACGTC.

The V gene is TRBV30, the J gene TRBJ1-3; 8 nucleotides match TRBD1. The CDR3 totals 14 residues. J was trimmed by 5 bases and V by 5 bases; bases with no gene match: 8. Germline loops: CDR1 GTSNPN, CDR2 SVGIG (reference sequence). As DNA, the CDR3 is TGTGCCTGGCGGACAGGGTCCCTAAGAAACACCATATATTTT. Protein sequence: CAWRTGSLRNTIYF.

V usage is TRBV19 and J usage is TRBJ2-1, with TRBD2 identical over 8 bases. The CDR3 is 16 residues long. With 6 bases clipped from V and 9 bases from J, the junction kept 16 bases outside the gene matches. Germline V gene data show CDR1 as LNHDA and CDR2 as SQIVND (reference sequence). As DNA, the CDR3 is TGTGCCAGTAGGCTTACCGGGACTAGGAGTATCGGTGAGCAGTTCTTC. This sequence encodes CASRLTGTRSIGEQFF.

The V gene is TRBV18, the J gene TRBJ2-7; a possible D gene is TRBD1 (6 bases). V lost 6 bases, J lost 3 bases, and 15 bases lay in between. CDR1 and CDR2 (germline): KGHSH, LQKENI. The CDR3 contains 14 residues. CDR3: CASSPQTGSYEQYV. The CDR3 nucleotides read TGTGCCAGCTCTCCCCAGACAGGTAGCTACGAGCAGTACGTC.

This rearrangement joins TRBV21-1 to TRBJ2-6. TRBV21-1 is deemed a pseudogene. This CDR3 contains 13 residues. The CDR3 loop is CASTEAGANVLTF. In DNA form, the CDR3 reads TGTGCCAGCACCGAAGCTGGGGCCAACGTCCTGACTTTC.

The CDR3 region has the DNA TGTGCCAGCTTACGAGGGGAATACACCGGGGAGCTGTTTTTT. Amino acid sequence: CASLRGEYTGELFF. The rearrangement uses TRBV2 and TRBJ2-2; D may correspond to TRBD1 or TRBD2 (5 bases each). Germline-derived CDR1 and CDR2 are SNHLY and FYNNEI. The CDR3 spans 14 residues. Trimming pared 8 bases from V and 3 bases from J, leaving 13 bases between.

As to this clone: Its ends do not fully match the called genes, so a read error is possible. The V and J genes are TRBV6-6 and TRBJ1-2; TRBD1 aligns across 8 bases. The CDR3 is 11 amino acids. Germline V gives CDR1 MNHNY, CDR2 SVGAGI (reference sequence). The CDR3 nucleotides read TGTGCCAGCAGTTACTCGGACAGGGTCGACTTC. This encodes CASSYSDRVDF.

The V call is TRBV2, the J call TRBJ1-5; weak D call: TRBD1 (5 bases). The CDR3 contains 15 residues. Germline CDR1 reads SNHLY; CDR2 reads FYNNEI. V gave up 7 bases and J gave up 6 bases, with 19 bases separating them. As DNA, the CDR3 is TGTGCCAGCACGCGAACAGGTGGACTGGTTCAGCCCCAGCATTTT. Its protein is CASTRTGGLVQPQHF.

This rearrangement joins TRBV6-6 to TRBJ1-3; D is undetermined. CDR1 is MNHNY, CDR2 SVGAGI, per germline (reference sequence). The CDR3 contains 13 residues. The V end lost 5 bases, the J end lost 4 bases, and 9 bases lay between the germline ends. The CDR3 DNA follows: TGTGCCAGCAGTCCTGCCCAGGGAAACACCATATATTTT. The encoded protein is CASSPAQGNTIYF.

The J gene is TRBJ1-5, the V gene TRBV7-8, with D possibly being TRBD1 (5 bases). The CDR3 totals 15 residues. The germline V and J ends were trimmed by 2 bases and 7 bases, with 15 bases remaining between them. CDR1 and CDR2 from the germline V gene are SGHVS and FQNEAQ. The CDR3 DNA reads TGTGCCAGCAGCTTAAGGACATACGTCCAACAGCCCCAGCATTTT. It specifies CASSLRTYVQQPQHF.

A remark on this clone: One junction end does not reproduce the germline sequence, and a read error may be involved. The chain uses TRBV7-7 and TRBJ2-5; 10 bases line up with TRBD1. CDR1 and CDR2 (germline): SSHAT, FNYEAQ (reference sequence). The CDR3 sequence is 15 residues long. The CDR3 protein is CASSLGGQGQETQYF. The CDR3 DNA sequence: TGTGCTAGCAGCTTAGGGGGACAGGGGCAAGAGACCCAGTACTTC. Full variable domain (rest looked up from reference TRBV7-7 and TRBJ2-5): GAGVSQSPRYKVTKRGQDVTLRCDPISSHATLYWYQQALGQGPEFLTYFNYEAQPDKSGLPSDRFSAERPEGSISTLTIQRTEQRDSAMYRCASSLGGQGQETQYFGPGTRLLVL.

CDR3 sequence reads: CASTDRGIQPQHF. The DNA for the CDR3 is TGTGCCAGCACAGACAGGGGTATTCAGCCCCAGCATTTT. J is TRBJ1-5 and V is TRBV6-5; 8 bases line up with TRBD1. Germline V gene sequence: CDR1 MNHEY, CDR2 SVGAGI. The CDR3 has 13 residues. V lost 7 bases to trimming and J lost 6 bases; unmatched junction nucleotides: 5.

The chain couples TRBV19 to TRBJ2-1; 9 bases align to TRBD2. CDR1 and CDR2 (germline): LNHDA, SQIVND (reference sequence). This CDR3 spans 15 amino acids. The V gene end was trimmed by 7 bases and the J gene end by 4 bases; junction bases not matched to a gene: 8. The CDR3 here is CASTRSSGGYNEQFF. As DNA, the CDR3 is TGTGCCAGTACGAGAAGTAGCGGGGGTTACAATGAGCAGTTCTTC.

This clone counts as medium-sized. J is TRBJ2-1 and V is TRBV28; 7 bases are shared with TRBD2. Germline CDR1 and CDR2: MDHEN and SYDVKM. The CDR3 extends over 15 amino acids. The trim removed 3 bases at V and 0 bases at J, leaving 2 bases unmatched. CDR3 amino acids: CASSFLAVSYNEQFF. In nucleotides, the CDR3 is TGTGCCAGCAGTTTTCTAGCGGTCTCCTACAATGAGCAGTTCTTC. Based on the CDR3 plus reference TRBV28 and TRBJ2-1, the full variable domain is DVKVTQSSRYLVKRTGEKVFLECVQDMDHENMFWYRQDPGLGLRLIYFSYDVKMKEKGDIPEGYSVSREKKERFSLILESASTNQTSMYLCASSFLAVSYNEQFFGPGTRLTVL.

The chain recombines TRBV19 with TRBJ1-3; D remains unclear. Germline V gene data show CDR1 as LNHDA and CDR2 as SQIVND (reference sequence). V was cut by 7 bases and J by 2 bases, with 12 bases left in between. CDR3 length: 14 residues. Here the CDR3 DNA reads TGTGCCAGTATAAAGGGATCGGCTGGAAACACCATATATTTT. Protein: CASIKGSAGNTIYF.